Included here is one TCR beta chain sequence, with context. These data originate in a study of T cell changes during pregnancy in multiple sclerosis. Germline values: CDR1 DFQATT, CDR2 SNEGSKA (reference sequence). This CDR3 has 11 residues. Sequenced by immunoSEQ multiplex PCR; TCRdb stores in-frame clones only, minus some. This table holds tens of thousands of clones, 90% to 95% found once. The chain has TRBV20-1 and TRBJ2-5; possibly TRBD2 for D (6 bases). The J call may be wrong; the DNA end is better matched by TRBJ2-7. The sequence was collected from a female donor with multiple sclerosis, enrolled in a pregnancy study. Source: CD8+ T cells from peripheral blood mononuclear cells, taken in the second trimester of pregnancy. The CDR3 loop reads CSARLVDEQYF. The DNA for the CDR3 is TGCAGTGCGAGACTAGTCGACGAGCAGTACTTC.